This T cell receptor beta chain appears in the sequencing data of a study of T cells in Graves' hyperthyroidism and ophthalmopathy. Overall study results and limits: Peripheral blood also featured most of the thyroid clonotypes expanded above 0.001.

V was pared by 3 bases and J by 0 bases, with 14 bases between. Germline V gives CDR1 MNHEY, CDR2 SVGEGT. This CDR3 is 16 amino acids long. Amplified TCR beta CDR3 regions came from RNA transcripts. The study used the HTBI primer set for a first-round RT-PCR of the TCR CDR3. TCRdb called the multiplex PCR reads again in MiXCR, with one record for every CDR3 protein. In the table there are some 760,000 distinct CDR3 sequences, less than 15% of which are singletons. As to this clonotype: The antigen is not known.

Subjects aged 18 to 65 presented with newly diagnosed hyperthyroidism of less than 2 months' duration. This TCR was recovered from a woman aged 18 to 35 with Graves' hyperthyroidism. The material sequenced was blood. The rearrangement joins TRBV6-2 or TRBV6-3 to TRBJ1-1; D remains unclear. The CDR3 DNA is TGTGCCAGCAGTTATCAGTTGAGAGCCTTGAACACTGAAGCTTTCTTT. This translates into CASSYQLRALNTEAFF.